This is a list of T cell receptor beta chains from one sample in a study of shared clonotypes between healthy human individuals. Libraries were prepared by immunoSEQ multiplex PCR; TCRdb keeps only in-frame clonotypes and omits some of them. The repertoire consists of more than 1,200,000 clones, with less than 99% occurring once and the leading ten covering 0.36%. The sample comprised naive CD4+ T cells sorted from blood. These receptors all come from a man aged 25-45 years in good health. Each CDR3 is given with its conserved first and last residue. The D gene is left open where the match is weak. Clone size is not always given. Where it is, it says once, few, many or a class for expanded clones.

J	D	size	V	CDR3	DNA
TRBJ2-5	TRBD1	NA	TRBV30	CAWSVLAGGGKTQYF	TGTGCCTGGAGTGTACTGGCAGGGGGCGGAAAGACCCAGTACTTC
TRBJ1-2	TRBD1	NA	TRBV6-5	CASSYSGRGGGYTF	TGTGCCAGCAGTTACTCGGGCAGGGGGGGCGGCTACACCTTC
TRBJ2-1	TRBD1	NA	TRBV25-1	CASSESPGTGAAYNEQFF	TGTGCCAGCAGTGAGAGTCCTGGGACAGGGGCTGCCTACAATGAGCAGTTCTTC
TRBJ2-7	NA	NA	TRBV5-5	CASSPRRDTSYEQYF	TGTGCCAGCAGCCCCCGACGGGACACAAGCTACGAGCAGTACTTC
TRBJ2-7	TRBD2	NA	TRBV29-1	CSVVSGNSYEQYF	TGCAGCGTTGTAAGCGGGAACTCCTACGAGCAGTACTTC
TRBJ2-5	TRBD2	NA	TRBV7-9	CASSPGTSGETQYF	TGTGCCAGCAGTCCCGGGACTAGCGGAGAGACCCAGTACTTC
TRBJ2-7	TRBD1	NA	TRBV5-1	CASSQTGEPYEQYF	TGCGCCAGCAGCCAGACAGGGGAACCCTACGAGCAGTACTTC
TRBJ1-2	NA	NA	TRBV30	CAGPSDGGYTF	TGTGCCGGGCCATCTGACGGTGGCTACACCTTC
TRBJ2-6	NA	NA	TRBV15	CATSRERGSGANVLTF	TGTGCCACCAGCAGAGAAAGGGGCTCTGGGGCCAACGTCCTGACTTTC
TRBJ2-2	NA	NA	TRBV14	CASSRVIRGRAGELFF	TGTGCCAGCAGCCGTGTAATCCGGGGAAGGGCCGGGGAGCTGTTTTTT
TRBJ2-7	TRBD2	NA	TRBV5-1	CASTPAAGASYEQYF	TGCGCCAGCACCCCGGCGGCGGGAGCGTCCTACGAGCAGTACTTC
TRBJ1-5	TRBD1	NA	TRBV2	CASTIEGTGNQPQHF	TGTGCCAGCACTATAGAGGGGACAGGGAACCAGCCCCAGCATTTT
TRBJ2-1	NA	NA	TRBV6-4	CASSVSGEHNEQFF	TGTGCCAGCAGTGTCTCAGGGGAACACAATGAGCAGTTCTTC
TRBJ2-7	NA	NA	TRBV19	CAAQGPTYEQYF	TGTGCAGCCCAGGGGCCCACCTACGAGCAGTACTTC
TRBJ2-3	NA	NA	TRBV7-2	CASSLRRAIDTQYF	TGTGCCAGCAGCTTACGGAGGGCCATAGATACGCAGTATTTT
TRBJ2-7	NA	once	TRBV7-2	CASSLGRTGVYEQYF	TGTGCCAGCAGCTTAGGCCGGACTGGAGTCTACGAGCAGTACTTC
TRBJ1-5	TRBD1	NA	TRBV6-5	CASSNGQAHQPQHF	TGTGCCAGCAGTAATGGACAGGCCCATCAGCCCCAGCATTTT
TRBJ2-1	NA	NA	TRBV10-2	CASSSRKGYNEQFF	TGCGCCAGCAGCTCGCGGAAGGGATACAATGAGCAGTTCTTC
TRBJ1-4	NA	NA	TRBV29-1	CSVGAGAEKLFF	TGCAGCGTTGGAGCGGGTGCTGAAAAACTGTTTTTT
TRBJ2-7	NA	once	TRBV27	CASSLRESYEQYF	TGTGCCAGCAGTTTAAGAGAGTCCTACGAGCAGTACTTC
TRBJ2-7	NA	NA	TRBV9	CASSGHGTLSYEQYF	TGTGCCAGCAGCGGCCACGGGACACTCTCCTACGAGCAGTACTTC
TRBJ2-7	TRBD2	NA	TRBV7-9	CASSLVRGLAVPYEQYF	TGTGCCAGCAGCTTAGTTAGAGGACTAGCGGTTCCCTACGAGCAGTACTTC
TRBJ1-5	TRBD1	NA	TRBV6-5	CASSGGQGRNQPQHF	TGTGCCAGCAGTGGGGGACAGGGGCGGAATCAGCCCCAGCATTTT
TRBJ1-5	NA	NA	TRBV5-1	CASSLGGSFGNQPQHF	TGCGCCAGCAGCTTGGGCGGGAGCTTCGGCAATCAGCCCCAGCATTTT
TRBJ2-1	NA	NA	TRBV5-1	CASSLGTEYNEQFF	TGCGCCAGCAGCTTGGGGACGGAATACAATGAGCAGTTCTTC
TRBJ2-1	NA	NA	TRBV29-1	CSVVEGLNNEQFF	TGCAGCGTTGTCGAGGGGTTAAACAATGAGCAGTTCTTC
TRBJ2-3	NA	NA	TRBV2	CASSEVKRPSTDTQYF	TGTGCCAGCAGTGAAGTTAAGCGCCCTAGCACAGATACGCAGTATTTT
TRBJ2-1	TRBD2	NA	TRBV6-6	CASSSLAGVVNEQFF	TGTGCCAGCAGTTCACTAGCGGGAGTTGTGAATGAGCAGTTCTTC
TRBJ2-3	NA	NA	TRBV18	CASSTTQGSTDTQYF	TGTGCCAGCTCAACTACTCAGGGTAGCACAGATACGCAGTATTTT
TRBJ1-2	NA	NA	TRBV18	CASSPGQVRANYGYTF	TGTGCCAGCTCACCGGGGCAGGTGAGAGCTAACTATGGCTACACCTTC
TRBJ2-1	NA	once	TRBV6-5	CASSWNSGLGNEQFF	TGTGCCAGCAGTTGGAATAGCGGCCTGGGGAATGAGCAGTTCTTC
TRBJ2-7	TRBD2	NA	TRBV7-6	CASSLLASGSYEQYF	TGTGCCAGCAGCTTACTGGCTAGCGGATCCTACGAGCAGTACTTC
TRBJ2-1	NA	NA	TRBV7-2	CASSLVFGASYNEQFF	TGTGCCAGCAGCTTAGTATTCGGGGCCTCCTACAATGAGCAGTTCTTC
TRBJ2-5	NA	NA	TRBV7-6	CASSLAPGPLGETQYF	TGTGCCAGCAGCTTAGCTCCGGGACCCCTGGGGGAGACCCAGTACTTC
TRBJ2-2	NA	once	TRBV30	CAGPVSGELFF	TGTGCCGGACCAGTCAGCGGGGAGCTGTTTTTT
TRBJ1-1	NA	NA	TRBV29-1	CSVDMTLNTEAFF	TGCAGCGTTGATATGACATTGAACACTGAAGCTTTCTTT
TRBJ2-6	TRBD1	NA	TRBV27	CASSPTLWQGVAGANVLTF	TGTGCCAGCAGTCCGACCCTCTGGCAGGGGGTCGCTGGGGCCAACGTCCTGACTTTC
TRBJ2-7	NA	NA	TRBV5-6	CASSLKFGSLEEQYF	TGTGCCAGCAGCTTGAAATTCGGGAGCTTGGAAGAGCAGTACTTC
TRBJ2-1	TRBD2	NA	TRBV9	CASSVDGRLAGGGSYNEQFF	TGTGCCAGCAGCGTAGATGGGAGACTAGCGGGAGGCGGGTCCTACAATGAGCAGTTCTTC
TRBJ1-4	NA	NA	TRBV28	CASRTHEKLFF	TGTGCCAGCCGGACACATGAAAAACTGTTTTTT
TRBJ2-2	TRBD1	NA	TRBV2	CASSQTGVSTGELFF	TGTGCCAGCAGTCAAACAGGGGTGAGCACCGGGGAGCTGTTTTTT
TRBJ2-6	NA	NA	TRBV5-1	CASSAGQSNSGANVLTF	TGCGCCAGCAGCGCGGGACAGTCGAACTCTGGGGCCAACGTCCTGACTTTC
TRBJ2-5	NA	once	TRBV18	CASSPFKETQYF	TGTGCCAGCTCACCTTTTAAGGAGACCCAGTACTTC
TRBJ2-3	NA	NA	TRBV5-1	CASSLVLEADTQYF	TGCGCCAGCAGCTTGGTATTAGAGGCAGATACGCAGTATTTT
TRBJ1-5	NA	NA	TRBV10-3	CAISDHRAGQPQHF	TGTGCCATCAGTGACCACAGGGCAGGTCAGCCCCAGCATTTT
TRBJ1-5	NA	NA	TRBV27	CASSLSLGLRQPQHF	TGTGCCAGCAGTTTATCGCTAGGATTAAGACAGCCCCAGCATTTT
TRBJ1-1	NA	NA	TRBV6-5	CASRGATEAFF	TGTGCCAGCAGGGGAGCCACTGAAGCTTTCTTT
TRBJ2-2	TRBD1	once	TRBV6-4	CASRGTDTGELFF	TGTGCCAGCAGAGGGACAGACACCGGGGAGCTGTTTTTT
TRBJ1-5	NA	NA	TRBV6-1	CASSEDRTRNQPQHF	TGTGCCAGCAGTGAAGACCGAACTCGCAATCAGCCCCAGCATTTT